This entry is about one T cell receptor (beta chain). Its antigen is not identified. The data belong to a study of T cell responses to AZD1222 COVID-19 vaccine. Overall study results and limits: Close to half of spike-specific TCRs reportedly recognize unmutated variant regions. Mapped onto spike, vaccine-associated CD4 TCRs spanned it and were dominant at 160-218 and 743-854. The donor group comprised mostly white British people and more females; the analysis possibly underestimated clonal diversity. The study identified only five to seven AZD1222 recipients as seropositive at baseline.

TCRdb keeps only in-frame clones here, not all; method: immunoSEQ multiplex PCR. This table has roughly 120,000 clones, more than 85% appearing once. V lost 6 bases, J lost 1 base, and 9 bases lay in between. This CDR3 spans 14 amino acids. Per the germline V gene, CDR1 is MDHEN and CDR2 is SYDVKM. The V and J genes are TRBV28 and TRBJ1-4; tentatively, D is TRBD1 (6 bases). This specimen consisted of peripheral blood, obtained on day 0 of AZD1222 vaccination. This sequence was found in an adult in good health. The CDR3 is CASRIQGTNEKLFF. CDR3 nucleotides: TGTGCCAGCAGGATACAGGGAACTAATGAAAAACTGTTTTTT.